A selection of T cell receptor beta chains follows, all from one sample in a study of spatial heterogeneity in lung cancer. TCRdb used MiXCR to reprocess the 5' RACE reads, holding one entry per CDR3 protein. Among more than 60,000 distinct CDR3 sequences listed, roughly 5.9% were seen once. The sample consisted of PBMCs, taken at surgery. Source of these receptors: a female donor with early-stage non-small cell lung cancer. Each CDR3 is given with its conserved first and last residue. A D gene is named only where the DNA matches it firmly. Some rows mark clone size as missing; the rest say once, few, many or name a class of expanded clone.

d_call,clone_size,j_call,cdr3_length,v_call,cdr3_aa,cdr3_nt
TRBD1,many,TRBJ2-3,15,TRBV24-1,CATSRGQGNVDTQYF,TGTGCCACCAGTAGAGGACAGGGGAACGTGGATACGCAGTATTTT
TRBD1,many,TRBJ2-1,16,TRBV5-1,CASSPAQGAGYNEQFF,TGCGCCAGCAGCCCTGCACAGGGGGCTGGATACAATGAGCAGTTCTTC
TRBD2,few,TRBJ2-5,15,TRBV6-5,CASNLGLAAQETQYF,TGTGCCAGCAACCTAGGACTAGCGGCCCAAGAGACCCAGTACTTC
-,-,TRBJ2-7,13,TRBV25-1,CASSGDPLYEQYF,TGTGCCAGCAGTGGAGACCCCCTCTACGAGCAGTACTTC
TRBD1,many,TRBJ1-2,14,TRBV6-5,CASRKTGGDYGYTF,TGTGCCAGCAGAAAGACAGGGGGAGACTATGGCTACACCTTC
-,many,TRBJ1-4,13,TRBV9,CASSVGTNEKLFF,TGTGCCAGCAGCGTTGGAACTAATGAAAAACTGTTTTTT
TRBD2,many,TRBJ2-7,16,TRBV6-5,CASSYSTSGRAYEQYF,TGTGCCAGCAGTTACTCGACTAGCGGGAGGGCCTACGAGCAGTACTTC
TRBD1,few,TRBJ2-1,13,TRBV3-1,CASIGDRNNEQFF,TGTGCCAGCATTGGGGACAGAAACAATGAGCAGTTCTTC
-,many,TRBJ1-1,15,TRBV6-5,CASSYSPDGNTEAFF,TGTGCCAGCAGTTACTCTCCGGACGGGAACACTGAAGCTTTCTTT
-,-,TRBJ2-2,15,TRBV6-5,CASIPGSGYTGELFF,TGTGCCAGCATTCCGGGATCAGGATACACCGGGGAGCTGTTTTTT
TRBD1,few,TRBJ2-4,18,TRBV28,CASSPPGQGPLAKNIQYF,TGTGCCAGCAGTCCCCCGGGACAGGGACCTTTAGCCAAAAACATTCAGTACTTC
TRBD2,few,TRBJ2-5,14,TRBV9,CASSFTSGRETQYF,TGTGCCAGCAGCTTTACTAGCGGGAGGGAGACCCAGTACTTC
-,many,TRBJ1-1,11,TRBV14,CASSQDLVAFF,TGTGCCAGCAGCCAAGATCTTGTGGCTTTCTTT
-,-,TRBJ1-2,13,TRBV6-5,CASAFSGDYGYTF,TGTGCCAGCGCTTTCTCAGGGGACTATGGCTACACCTTC
-,many,TRBJ1-2,15,TRBV5-6,CASSRGQTRVYGYTF,TGTGCCAGCAGCCGTGGACAGACACGCGTCTATGGCTACACCTTC
-,few,TRBJ2-7,14,TRBV18,CASSPFGPSYEQYF,TGTGCCAGCTCACCATTCGGGCCCTCCTACGAGCAGTACTTC
-,many,TRBJ2-7,13,TRBV28,CASRGTPGYEQYF,TGTGCCAGCAGGGGGACACCTGGTTACGAGCAGTACTTC
-,-,TRBJ1-4,12,TRBV12-3/TRBV12-4,CASSFRPEKLFF,TGTGCCAGCAGTTTTCGACCGGAAAAACTGTTTTTT
-,many,TRBJ2-3,14,TRBV5-1,CASSLGQVTDTQYF,TGCGCCAGCAGCTTGGGACAAGTCACAGATACGCAGTATTTT
-,-,TRBJ2-1,11,TRBV9,CASSVADEQFF,TGTGCCAGCAGCGTAGCGGATGAGCAGTTCTTC
TRBD2,few,TRBJ2-2,16,TRBV3-1,CASSQDASGRTGELFF,TGTGCCAGCAGCCAAGACGCTAGCGGGAGGACCGGGGAGCTGTTTTTT
TRBD1,many,TRBJ1-2,14,TRBV12-3/TRBV12-4,CASSPTDRFLGYTF,TGTGCCAGCAGCCCCACGGACAGGTTTCTTGGCTACACCTTC
TRBD2,many,TRBJ2-2,15,TRBV7-9,CASSRLAGTTGELFF,TGTGCCAGCAGCAGACTAGCGGGAACCACCGGGGAGCTGTTTTTT
TRBD2,-,TRBJ2-2,16,TRBV5-4,CASSPGLAGDTGELFF,TGTGCCAGCAGCCCCGGACTAGCGGGGGACACCGGGGAGCTGTTTTTT
-,many,TRBJ2-1,11,TRBV28,CASSLVGEQFF,TGTGCCAGCAGTTTAGTGGGTGAGCAGTTCTTC
-,few,TRBJ1-4,13,TRBV6-1,CASVDGFNEKLFF,TGTGCCTCCGTGGACGGTTTTAATGAAAAACTGTTTTTT
-,many,TRBJ2-3,15,TRBV7-3,CASSLTLISTDTQYF,TGTGCCAGCAGCTTAACCCTAATCAGCACAGATACGCAGTATTTT
-,many,TRBJ1-6,16,TRBV10-2,CASRDPIGTVNSPLHF,TGCGCCAGCAGGGACCCTATCGGGACGGTTAATTCACCCCTCCACTTT
-,few,TRBJ2-2,16,TRBV15,CATSMIGGTNTGELFF,TGTGCCACCAGCATGATAGGGGGAACGAACACCGGGGAGCTGTTTTTT
-,many,TRBJ1-5,12,TRBV28,CASSFNDQPQHF,TGTGCCAGCAGTTTTAACGATCAGCCCCAGCATTTT
-,medium-sized,TRBJ1-5,17,TRBV28,CASSPVTGNPGIQPQHF,TGTGCCAGCAGTCCTGTCACAGGGAACCCGGGAATTCAGCCCCAGCATTTT
TRBD1,many,TRBJ1-1,13,TRBV27,CASGGQGITEAFF,TGTGCCAGCGGGGGACAGGGAATCACTGAAGCTTTCTTT
TRBD2,medium-sized,TRBJ2-3,19,TRBV18,CASSPDSPGTSGDTDTQYF,TGTGCCAGCTCACCCGATTCCCCCGGGACTAGCGGGGACACAGATACGCAGTATTTT
TRBD1,few,TRBJ2-2,14,TRBV5-1,CASSLGQGTGELFF,TGCGCCAGCAGCTTGGGACAGGGGACCGGGGAGCTGTTTTTT
TRBD1,-,TRBJ1-5,17,TRBV6-2/TRBV6-3,CASGGGQGAYSNQPQHF,TGTGCCAGCGGCGGGGGGCAGGGGGCATATAGCAATCAGCCCCAGCATTTT
-,many,TRBJ2-1,15,TRBV20-1,CSAKGQQGPYNEQFF,TGCAGTGCCAAAGGGCAGCAGGGACCCTACAATGAGCAGTTCTTC
-,many,TRBJ1-4,14,TRBV28,CASSSPGGGEKLFF,TGTGCCAGCAGTTCACCTGGGGGAGGAGAAAAACTGTTTTTT
-,many,TRBJ1-1,16,TRBV9,CASSVVANWGNTEAFF,TGTGCCAGCAGCGTAGTGGCCAATTGGGGGAACACTGAAGCTTTCTTT
TRBD2,-,TRBJ2-1,17,TRBV20-1,CSARDPSGGNSYNEQFF,TGCAGTGCTAGAGATCCTAGCGGGGGAAACTCCTACAATGAGCAGTTCTTC
TRBD1,many,TRBJ2-7,14,TRBV18,CASSPPTGDYEQYF,TGTGCCAGCTCACCACCCACAGGGGACTACGAGCAGTACTTC
-,many,TRBJ2-2,15,TRBV5-1,CASSFRAGRTGELFF,TGCGCCAGCAGCTTCCGGGCAGGACGCACCGGGGAGCTGTTTTTT
-,many,TRBJ2-2,14,TRBV28,CASSVQGSIGELFF,TGTGCCAGCAGTGTACAGGGAAGTATCGGGGAGCTGTTTTTT
-,few,TRBJ2-2,17,TRBV5-1,CASSLRGATGFTGELFF,TGCGCCAGCAGCTTGAGGGGGGCCACAGGGTTCACCGGGGAGCTGTTTTTT
-,few,TRBJ2-3,16,TRBV20-1,CSARDLRKSSTDTQYF,TGCAGTGCTAGAGATTTGCGGAAATCTAGCACAGATACGCAGTATTTT
-,many,TRBJ1-5,12,TRBV15,CATSRDEQPQHF,TGTGCCACCAGCAGAGATGAACAGCCCCAGCATTTT
-,many,TRBJ1-3,13,TRBV7-8,CASSLSGTTTIYF,TGTGCCAGCAGCTTATCAGGGACGACCACCATATATTTT
-,many,TRBJ2-7,12,TRBV7-8,CASSLNDAEQYF,TGTGCCAGCAGCTTAAATGACGCCGAGCAGTACTTC
TRBD2,few,TRBJ2-1,14,TRBV29-1,CSVRGGSSNNEQFF,TGCAGCGTTCGCGGGGGGTCCAGTAATAATGAGCAGTTCTTC
-,many,TRBJ1-6,13,TRBV12-3/TRBV12-4,CASSVTVNSPLHF,TGTGCCAGCAGTGTGACTGTAAATTCACCCCTCCACTTT
-,many,TRBJ1-6,13,TRBV12-3/TRBV12-4,CASSFPRDSPLHF,TGTGCCAGCAGTTTCCCCAGGGATTCACCCCTCCACTTT
-,many,TRBJ1-4,15,TRBV12-3/TRBV12-4,CASRGRGPTNEKLFF,TGTGCCAGCAGGGGGAGGGGACCAACTAATGAAAAACTGTTTTTT
-,many,TRBJ2-5,14,TRBV7-9,CASELDSHQETQYF,TGTGCCTCCGAACTGGACAGCCACCAAGAGACCCAGTACTTC
TRBD2,few,TRBJ2-1,15,TRBV7-2,CASSLSGGAHNEQFF,TGTGCCAGCAGCCTTAGCGGGGGGGCCCACAATGAGCAGTTCTTC
-,few,TRBJ2-2,14,TRBV6-5,CASSRTGEGGELFF,TGTGCCAGCAGTCGCACAGGGGAGGGCGGGGAGCTGTTTTTT
-,few,TRBJ1-1,16,TRBV7-2,CASSLIGTRGNTEAFF,TGTGCCAGCAGCCTAATAGGGACAAGGGGAAACACTGAAGCTTTCTTT